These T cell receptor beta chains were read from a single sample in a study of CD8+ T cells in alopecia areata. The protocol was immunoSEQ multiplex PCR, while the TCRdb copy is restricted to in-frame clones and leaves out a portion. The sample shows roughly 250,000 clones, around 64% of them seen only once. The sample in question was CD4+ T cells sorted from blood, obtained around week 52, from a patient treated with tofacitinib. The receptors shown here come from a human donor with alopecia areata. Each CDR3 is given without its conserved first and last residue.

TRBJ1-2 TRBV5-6 ASRSTGGLSGYT
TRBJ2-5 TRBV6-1 ASSLDYQETQY
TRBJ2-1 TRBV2 ASSQTAIEQF
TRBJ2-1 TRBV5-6 ASSLPGTNEQF
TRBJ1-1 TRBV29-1 STRVNTEAF
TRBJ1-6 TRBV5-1 ASSLRDSNSPLH
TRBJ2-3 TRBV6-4 ASSSLTLISTDTQY
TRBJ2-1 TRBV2 ASMASGAAGEQF
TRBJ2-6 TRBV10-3 AISESGSGANVLT
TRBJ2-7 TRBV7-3 ASSPGTGEEQY
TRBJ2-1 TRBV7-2 ASRTGRNEQF
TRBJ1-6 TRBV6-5 ASRPGTDSPLH
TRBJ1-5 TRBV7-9 ASSLERGPQH
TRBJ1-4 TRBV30 AWSGRQGADEKLF
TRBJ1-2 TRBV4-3 ASSQAGDGYT
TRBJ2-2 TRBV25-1 ASSIQVPQTGELF
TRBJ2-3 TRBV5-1 ASSPGLRAGTDTQY
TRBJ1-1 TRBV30 AGTGERDTEAF
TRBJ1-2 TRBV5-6 ASSRGTVPGYT
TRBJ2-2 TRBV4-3 ASSQEFRGTGELF
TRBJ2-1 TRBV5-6 ASSLSFDEQF
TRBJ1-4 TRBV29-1 SARVRNEKLF
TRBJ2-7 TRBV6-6 ASSYSISSASYEQY
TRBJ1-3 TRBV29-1 SVVRQGRGNTIY
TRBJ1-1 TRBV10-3 AIKGRNTEAF
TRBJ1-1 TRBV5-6 ASSYHDGLTF
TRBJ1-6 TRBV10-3 AISQTGKNSPLH
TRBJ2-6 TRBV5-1 ASSITQGTNVLT
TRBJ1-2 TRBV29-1 SVFGQQGYT
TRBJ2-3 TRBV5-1 ASSINTADTQY
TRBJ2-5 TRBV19 ASTTGWGETQY
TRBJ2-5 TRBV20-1 SARPEETQY
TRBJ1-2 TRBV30 AWTQEAFYGYT
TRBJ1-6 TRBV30 AWSVGSSPLH
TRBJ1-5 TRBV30 AWSVTGANQPQH
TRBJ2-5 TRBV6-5 ASSYSTVFWGETQY
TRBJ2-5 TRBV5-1 ASSAQVQRETQY
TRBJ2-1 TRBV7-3 ASSPGGRGNEQF
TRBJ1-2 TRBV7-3 ASSSRPGLYGYT
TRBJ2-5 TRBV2 ASSQTLETQY
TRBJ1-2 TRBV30 AWRRRYYGYT
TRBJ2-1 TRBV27 ASSFRAGDEQF
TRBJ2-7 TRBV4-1 ASSGGPLAGQEQY
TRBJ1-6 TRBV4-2 ASSRTGAGDNSPLH
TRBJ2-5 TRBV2 ASSEALAGRETQY
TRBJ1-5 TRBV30 AWTAGGNQPQH
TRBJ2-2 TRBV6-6 ASGDLGLQNTGELF
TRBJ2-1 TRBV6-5 ASAVRLVYNEQF
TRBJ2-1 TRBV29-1 SYGQDRDQSYNEQF
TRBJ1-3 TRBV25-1 ASSHRTGVGTIY
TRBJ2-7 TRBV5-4 ASSLEASSYEQY
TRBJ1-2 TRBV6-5 AAGQGVSVGYT
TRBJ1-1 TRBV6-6 ASSETVTMNTEAF
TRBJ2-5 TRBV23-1 ASSQSSGRTQY
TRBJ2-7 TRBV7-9 ASGSLAAYEQY
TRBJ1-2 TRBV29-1 SVEDTGYYGYT
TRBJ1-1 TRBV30 AWSVGDLFVGEAF
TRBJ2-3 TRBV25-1 ASSEDSSSTDTQY
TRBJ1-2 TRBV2 ASIEPPGGYT